The present T cell receptor (beta chain) was sequenced within a study of T cells in Graves' hyperthyroidism and ophthalmopathy. Researchers amplified the TCR beta CDR3 regions from RNA transcripts. Using the HTBI primer set, a first-round RT-PCR was run on the TCR CDR3. TCRdb used MiXCR to reprocess the multiplex PCR reads, holding one entry per CDR3 protein. The table shows some 620,000 distinct CDR3 sequences, with 15% to 20% occurring only once. This clonotype was detected a few times. The target antigen is unknown. The length of the CDR3 is 15 residues. Germline loops: CDR1 GTSNPN, CDR2 SVGIG (reference sequence). With 0 bases clipped from V and 2 bases from J, the junction kept 5 bases outside the gene matches. Study observations and caveats: Most thyroid clonotypes expanded above 0.001 were also detected in blood.

Sequences were obtained from blood. The sequence came from a woman in her 30s with Graves' hyperthyroidism. V gene TRBV30 combines with J gene TRBJ2-3; 7 bases agree with TRBD2. CDR3 in DNA: TGTGCCTGGAGTGTTCTGGGGGGGATCACAGATACGCAGTATTTT. Translating gives CAWSVLGGITDTQYF.